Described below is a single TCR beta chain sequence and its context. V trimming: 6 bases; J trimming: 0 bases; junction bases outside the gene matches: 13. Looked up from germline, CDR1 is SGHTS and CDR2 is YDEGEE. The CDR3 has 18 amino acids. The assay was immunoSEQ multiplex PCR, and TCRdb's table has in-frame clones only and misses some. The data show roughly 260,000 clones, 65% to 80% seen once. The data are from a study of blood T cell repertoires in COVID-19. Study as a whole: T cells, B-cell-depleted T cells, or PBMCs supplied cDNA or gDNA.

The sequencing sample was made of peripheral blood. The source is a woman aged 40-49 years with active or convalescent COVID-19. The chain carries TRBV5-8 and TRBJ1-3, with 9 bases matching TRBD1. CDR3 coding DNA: TGTGCCAGCACCCCCCCCGGGACAGGGCTCGGCTCTGGAAACACCATATATTTT. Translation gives CASTPPGTGLGSGNTIYF.